Described below is a single T cell receptor (beta chain) sequence and its context. Its antigen is unknown. Investigators extracted total RNA from whole blood and did not sort T cells. The germline CDR1 and CDR2 sequences are SGDLS and YYNGEE. There are 14 residues in the CDR3. The data belong to a study of monozygotic twins with inflammatory bowel disease. Broader study findings: Sharing of clonotypes with others was lower in IBD patients than in healthy twins, and this was especially so with disease activity.

TCRdb reprocessed the 5' RACE reads, keeping one entry per CDR3 protein, no DNA. Seen in this sample are about 330,000 distinct CDR3 sequences; the ten most common clones hold 2%. The sequence derives from a human donor with ulcerative colitis or Crohn's disease, or a healthy co-twin of an affected twin (not recorded which). This chain uses TRBV9 with TRBJ2-7; TCRdb's assignment of TRBD2 cannot be checked, as there is no DNA. The sample consisted of blood. The CDR3 reads CASSVAGETYEQYF.